This TCR beta chain emerged from a study of blood T cells in healthy people across ages. The CDR3 is 14 residues long. Germline loops: CDR1 DFQATT, CDR2 SNEGSKA (reference sequence). V was clipped by 3 bases and J by 7 bases, with 13 bases between them. It was with a sample-barcoded 5' primer and a J-beta primer mix that a second PCR of roughly 6 to 11 cycles was run. TCRdb reanalysed the 5' RACE reads using MiXCR and keeps one entry per CDR3 protein. Altogether around 1,500,000 distinct CDR3 sequences are present, 35% to 45% being singletons, with the ten largest covering 7.9%. The sample consisted of blood. The J gene is TRBJ1-6, the V gene TRBV20-1, with no clear D. The sequence was collected from a woman aged 18 to 35 in good health. CDR3 region: CSARGVPQNSPLHF. CDR3 nucleotides: TGCAGTGCTAGGGGTGTCCCCCAAAATTCACCCCTCCACTTT.